This T cell receptor (beta chain) was captured by sequencing in a study of shared clonotypes between healthy human individuals. Notes on the study in general: Though the depth was large, rarefaction showed that sorted-subset sequencing was incomplete.

CDR3 length equals 15 residues. V lost 5 bases to trimming and J lost 2 bases, with 13 bases between them. Germline-derived CDR1 and CDR2 are SGHAT and FQNNGV. Concerning this clone itself: Its cognate antigen is unknown.

TCRdb keeps only in-frame clones here, not all; method: immunoSEQ multiplex PCR. The profile shows more than 2 million clones, 90% to 95% of them singletons. The V call is TRBV11-2, the J call TRBJ1-3; no firm D call. The sequencing input was naive CD4+ T cells sorted from blood. Documented subset: CD45RA+ positively selected. The TCR comes from a man aged 18 to 30 in good health. The CDR3 loop reads CASSLRGPTGNTIYF. CDR3 sequence (DNA): TGTGCCAGCAGCCTGCGAGGCCCCACTGGAAACACCATATATTTT.